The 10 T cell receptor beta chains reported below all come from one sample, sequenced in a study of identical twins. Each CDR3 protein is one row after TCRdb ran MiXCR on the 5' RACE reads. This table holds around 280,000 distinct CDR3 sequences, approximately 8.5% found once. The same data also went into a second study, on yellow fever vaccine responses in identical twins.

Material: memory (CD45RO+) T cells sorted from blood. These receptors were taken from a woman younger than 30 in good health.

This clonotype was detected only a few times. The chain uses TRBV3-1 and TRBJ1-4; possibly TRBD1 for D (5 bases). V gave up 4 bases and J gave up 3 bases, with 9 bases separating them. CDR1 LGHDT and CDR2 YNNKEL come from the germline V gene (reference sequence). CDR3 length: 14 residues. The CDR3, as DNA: TGTGCCAGCAGCCGCAGGGCTGCTAATGAAAAACTGTTTTTT. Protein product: CASSRRAANEKLFF. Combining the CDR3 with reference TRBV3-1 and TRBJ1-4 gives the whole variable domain DTAVSQTPKYLVTQMGNDKSIKCEQNLGHDTMYWYKQDSKKFLKIMFSYNNKELIINETVPNRFSPKSPDKAHLNLHINSLELGDSAVYFCASSRRAANEKLFFGSGTQLSVL.

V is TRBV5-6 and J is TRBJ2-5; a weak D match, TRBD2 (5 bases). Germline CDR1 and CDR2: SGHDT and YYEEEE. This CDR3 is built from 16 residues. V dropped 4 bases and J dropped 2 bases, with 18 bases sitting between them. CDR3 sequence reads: CASSPIGVNTQETQYF. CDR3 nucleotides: TGTGCCAGCAGCCCCATCGGGGTTAACACACAAGAGACCCAGTACTTC. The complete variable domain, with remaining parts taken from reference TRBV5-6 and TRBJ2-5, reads DAGVTQSPTHLIKTRGQQVTLRCSPKSGHDTVSWYQQALGQGPQFIFQYYEEEERQRGNFPDRFSGHQFPNYSSELNVNALLLGDSALYLCASSPIGVNTQETQYFGPGTRLLVL.

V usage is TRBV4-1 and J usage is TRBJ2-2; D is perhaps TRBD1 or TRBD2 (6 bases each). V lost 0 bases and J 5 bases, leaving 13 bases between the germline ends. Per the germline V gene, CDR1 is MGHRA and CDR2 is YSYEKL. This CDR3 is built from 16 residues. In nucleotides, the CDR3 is TGCGCCAGCAGCCAAGATCCCCGGGGGCGGACCGGGGAGCTGTTTTTT. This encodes CASSQDPRGRTGELFF.

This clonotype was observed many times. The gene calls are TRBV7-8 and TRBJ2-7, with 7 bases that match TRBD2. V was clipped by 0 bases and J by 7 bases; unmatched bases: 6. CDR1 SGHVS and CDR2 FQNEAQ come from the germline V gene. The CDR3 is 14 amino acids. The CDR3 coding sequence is TGTGCCAGCAGCTTAGCCGAGCGGGGTAGAGAGCAGTACTTC. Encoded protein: CASSLAERGREQYF.

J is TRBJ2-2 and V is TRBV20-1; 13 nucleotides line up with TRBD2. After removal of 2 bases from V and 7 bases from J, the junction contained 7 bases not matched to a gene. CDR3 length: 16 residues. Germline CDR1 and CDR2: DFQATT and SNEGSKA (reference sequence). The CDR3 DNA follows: TGCAGTGCTAGACATGGGACTAGCGGGAACCTCGGGGAGCTGTTTTTT. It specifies CSARHGTSGNLGELFF.

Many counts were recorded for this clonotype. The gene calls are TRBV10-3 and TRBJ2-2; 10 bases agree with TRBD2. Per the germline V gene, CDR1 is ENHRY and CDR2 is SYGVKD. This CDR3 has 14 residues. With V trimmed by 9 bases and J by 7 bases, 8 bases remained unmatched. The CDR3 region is CAISSGGANGELFF. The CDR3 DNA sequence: TGTGCCATTTCCAGCGGGGGGGCAAACGGGGAGCTGTTTTTT.

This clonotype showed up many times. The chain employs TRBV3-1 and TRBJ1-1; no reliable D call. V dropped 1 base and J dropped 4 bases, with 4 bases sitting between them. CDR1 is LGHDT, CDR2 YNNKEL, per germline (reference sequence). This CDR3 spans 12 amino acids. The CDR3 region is CASSQGTTEAFF. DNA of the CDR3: TGTGCCAGCAGCCAAGGGACCACTGAAGCTTTCTTT.

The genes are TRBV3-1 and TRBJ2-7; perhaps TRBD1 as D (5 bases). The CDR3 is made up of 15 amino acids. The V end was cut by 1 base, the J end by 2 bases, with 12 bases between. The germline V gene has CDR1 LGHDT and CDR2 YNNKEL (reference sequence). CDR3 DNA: TGTGCCAGCAGCCAAGGGCTTTACAGGACCTACGAGCAGTACTTC. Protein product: CASSQGLYRTYEQYF.

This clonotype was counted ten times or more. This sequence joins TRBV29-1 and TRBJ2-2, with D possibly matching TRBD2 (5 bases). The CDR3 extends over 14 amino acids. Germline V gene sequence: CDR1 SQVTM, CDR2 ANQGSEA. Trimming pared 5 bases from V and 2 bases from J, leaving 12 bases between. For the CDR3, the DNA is TGCAGCGTTTCCAGCGGAGCTAACACCGGGGAGCTGTTTTTT. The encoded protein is CSVSSGANTGELFF.

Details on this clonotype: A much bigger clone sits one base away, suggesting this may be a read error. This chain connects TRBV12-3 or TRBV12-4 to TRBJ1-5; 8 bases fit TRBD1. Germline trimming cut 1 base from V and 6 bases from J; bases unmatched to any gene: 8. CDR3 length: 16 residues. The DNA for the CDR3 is TGTGCCAGCAGTTTAGAGGGGCAGGGGGCCAGTCAGCCCCAGCATTTT. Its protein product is CASSLEGQGASQPQHF.